Listed below are T cell receptor beta chains from one sample, sequenced in a study of tumor-infiltrating lymphocytes in localized non-small cell lung cancer. The assay was immunoSEQ multiplex PCR, and TCRdb's table has in-frame clones only and misses some. This sample carries approximately 17,000 clones, about three quarters of them seen once, and the ten largest clones take 3.5% to 5%. The sequencing sample was made of lung tumor tissue. The receptors come from a human donor with non-small cell lung cancer. Each CDR3 is given with its conserved first and last residue. A D gene is named only where the DNA matches it firmly. Some rows have no size entry. The others give once, few or many, or a class for an expanded clone.

>NA|TRBV14|TRBJ2-5|NA
CASSHPRVQETQYF
TGTGCCAGCAGCCATCCCAGGGTCCAAGAGACCCAGTACTTC
>TRBD2|TRBV6-4|TRBJ2-1|NA
CASSDSAGRGDNEQFF
TGTGCCAGCAGTGACTCGGCTGGGCGGGGGGACAATGAGCAGTTCTTC
>NA|TRBV29-1|TRBJ1-2|NA
CSVGEQTQGYTF
TGCAGCGTTGGGGAACAAACGCAAGGCTACACCTTC
>NA|TRBV30|TRBJ1-6|NA
CAWSVGAGANSPLHF
TGTGCCTGGAGTGTAGGCGCTGGTGCTAATTCACCCCTCCACTTT
>NA|TRBV6-5|TRBJ1-1|NA
CASSPRGSNTEAFF
TGTGCCAGCAGTCCAAGGGGGTCGAACACTGAAGCTTTCTTT
>TRBD1|TRBV6-5|TRBJ2-7|once
CASSQDRVGEQYF
TGTGCCAGCAGCCAGGACAGGGTCGGCGAGCAGTACTTC
>NA|TRBV5-5|TRBJ2-5|few
CASSFLTGYRETQYF
TGTGCCAGCAGCTTCTTGACGGGTTACCGAGAGACCCAGTACTTC
>TRBD1|TRBV7-3|TRBJ1-1|NA
CASSASGQGGTEAFF
TGTGCCAGCAGCGCATCGGGACAGGGGGGGACTGAAGCTTTCTTT
>NA|TRBV2|TRBJ1-5|NA
CASSLGGHNQPQHF
TGTGCCAGCAGCTTAGGCGGACACAATCAGCCCCAGCATTTT
>TRBD2|TRBV18|TRBJ2-3|NA
CASSPTSGYTDTQYF
TGTGCCAGCTCACCAACTAGCGGGTACACAGATACGCAGTATTTT
>NA|TRBV7-2|TRBJ2-4|once
CASSPGLAKNIQYF
TGTGCCAGCAGCCCAGGACTAGCCAAAAACATTCAGTACTTC
>NA|TRBV19|TRBJ1-2|medium-sized
CASSITRDYGYTF
TGTGCCAGTAGTATAACCAGAGACTATGGCTACACCTTC
>TRBD2|TRBV4-2|TRBJ2-1|few
CASSQELFTSGTPGTYNEQFF
TGTGCCAGCAGCCAAGAACTCTTTACTAGCGGGACCCCCGGGACCTACAATGAGCAGTTCTTC
>NA|TRBV2|TRBJ1-5|NA
CASRTEGPQHF
TGTGCCAGCAGGACGGAGGGTCCCCAGCATTTT
>NA|TRBV5-1|TRBJ1-5|NA
CASSLEGDYRNQPQHF
TGCGCCAGCAGCTTGGAAGGGGATTATCGCAATCAGCCCCAGCATTTT
>TRBD1|TRBV5-1|TRBJ1-1|NA
CASSLGDRGSVFEAFF
TGCGCCAGCAGCTTGGGGGACAGGGGTTCAGTATTTGAAGCTTTCTTT
>TRBD1|TRBV5-6|TRBJ2-7|NA
CASSPYGTENEQYF
TGTGCCAGCAGCCCGTACGGGACAGAAAACGAGCAGTACTTC
>NA|TRBV19|TRBJ1-6|NA
CASSRLRDKSQNSPLHF
TGTGCCAGTAGTCGCCTCCGGGACAAAAGTCAAAATTCACCCCTCCACTTT
>NA|TRBV6-4|TRBJ2-2|NA
CASSVDSTGELFF
TGTGCCAGCAGTGTAGACAGCACCGGGGAGCTGTTTTTT
>NA|TRBV27|TRBJ2-1|medium-sized
CASSLSGTLYNEQFF
TGTGCCAGCAGTTTATCGGGGACGTTATACAATGAGCAGTTCTTC
>NA|TRBV5-1|TRBJ2-1|NA
CASSLSRTSSYNEQFF
TGCGCCAGCAGCTTGAGCAGGACTTCCTCCTACAATGAGCAGTTCTTC
>NA|TRBV18|TRBJ1-1|NA
CASSPSKGGMNTEAFF
TGTGCCAGCTCACCTAGTAAAGGGGGTATGAACACTGAAGCTTTCTTT
>TRBD1|TRBV12-5|TRBJ2-7|NA
CASAIRPRQGADEQYF
TGTGCTAGTGCCATCCGACCCCGGCAGGGGGCGGACGAGCAGTACTTC
>NA|TRBV5-1|TRBJ1-2|NA
CASSLGPRDKKDTF
TGCGCCAGCAGCTTGGGGCCTAGGGACAAGAAGGACACCTTC
>NA|TRBV19|TRBJ1-5|NA
CASTKGADFGPQHF
TGTGCCAGTACCAAAGGGGCAGACTTCGGGCCCCAGCATTTT
>NA|TRBV11-1|TRBJ1-1|NA
CASSLGTMTGTEAFF
TGTGCCAGCAGCTTAGGTACAATGACGGGCACTGAAGCTTTCTTT
>TRBD2|TRBV5-6|TRBJ2-3|few
CASSTGLAFTDTQYF
TGTGCCAGCAGCACGGGACTAGCGTTCACAGATACGCAGTATTTT
>NA|TRBV7-7|TRBJ2-5|NA
CASSRGTAETQYF
TGTGCTAGCAGTCGTGGGACCGCGGAGACCCAGTACTTC
>NA|TRBV9|TRBJ1-1|few
CASSVDGNGAEAFF
TGTGCCAGCAGCGTAGACGGAAATGGGGCTGAAGCTTTCTTT
>NA|TRBV5-1|TRBJ2-2|NA
CASSFRSGELFF
TGCGCCAGCAGCTTTAGAAGCGGGGAGCTGTTTTTT
>TRBD2|TRBV19|TRBJ2-1|NA
CASSTSSGSYNEQFF
TGTGCCAGTAGTACCTCTAGCGGGTCCTACAATGAGCAGTTCTTC
>NA|TRBV10-3|TRBJ1-1|NA
CAISESKVGYTEAFF
TGTGCCATCAGTGAGTCTAAAGTTGGGTACACTGAAGCTTTCTTT